The 26 T cell receptor beta chains in this list originate from one sample, sequenced in a study of Graves' ophthalmopathy and Graves' hyperthyroidism. RNA transcripts were the template, and TCR beta CDR3 regions were amplified from them. RT-PCR with HTBI primers came first, then second-round multiplex PCR. TCRdb re-analysed the multiplex PCR reads in MiXCR, keeping a single row per CDR3 protein. The sample yields 1 million to 1.3 million distinct CDR3 sequences, 35% to 45% seen once. The sample consisted of peripheral blood or thyroid tissue (not recorded which). The receptors come from an adult man with Graves' hyperthyroidism.

This clonotype was observed a few times. The V gene is TRBV9, the J gene TRBJ2-5; 10 bases align to TRBD2. This CDR3 has 17 residues. The junction had 10 bases not matched to a gene; V was cut back by 0 bases and J by 5 bases. Germline V gene sequence: CDR1 SGDLS, CDR2 YYNGEE. CDR3 nucleotide sequence: TGTGCCAGCAGCGTAGGGGCTAGCGGGAGTGGTACGGAGACCCAGTACTTC. Its translation: CASSVGASGSGTETQYF. The variable domain in full, with the rest retrieved from reference TRBV9 and TRBJ2-5, is DSGVTQTPKHLITATGQRVTLRCSPRSGDLSVYWYQQSLDQGLQFLIQYYNGEERAKGNILERFSAQQFPDLHSELNLSSLELGDSALYFCASSVGASGSGTETQYFGPGTRLLVL.

This clonotype was observed at least ten times. This chain connects TRBV15 to TRBJ2-7, with a weak D call TRBD2 (6 bases). This CDR3 spans 16 amino acids. Trimming pared 0 bases from V and 7 bases from J, leaving 19 bases between. Germline values: CDR1 LNHNV, CDR2 YYDKDF (reference sequence). DNA of the CDR3: TGTGCCACCAGCAGAGATCTGGGGACTGGAAACCGGGAGCAGTACTTC. Amino acids: CATSRDLGTGNREQYF.

The chain links TRBV7-9 to TRBJ2-7; 7 nucleotides align to TRBD1. Germline trimming cut 5 bases from V and 0 bases from J; bases unmatched to any gene: 7. CDR1 and CDR2 (germline): SEHNR, FQNEAQ (reference sequence). This CDR3 has 15 amino acids. The CDR3 nucleotides are TGTGCCAGCAGCCCAAAGACAGGGTACTCCTACGAGCAGTACTTC. This sequence encodes CASSPKTGYSYEQYF.

This clonotype was recorded a few times. The V call is TRBV29-1, the J call TRBJ1-2; D is perhaps TRBD1 (6 bases). CDR3 length: 10 amino acids. V was shortened by 3 bases and J by 8 bases, with 7 bases between the two germline ends. In germline, CDR1 is SQVTM, CDR2 ANQGSEA. CDR3 protein: CSVDGTGYTF. CDR3 sequence (DNA): TGCAGCGTTGACGGGACAGGCTACACCTTC.

This clonotype was recorded at least ten times. The chain combines TRBV7-6 with TRBJ1-5; TRBD1 agrees at 12 bases. Per the germline V gene, CDR1 is SGHVS and CDR2 is FNYEAQ. V gave up 0 bases and J gave up 7 bases; unmatched junction bases: 10. This CDR3 contains 18 residues. CDR3: CASSLAAGQGANLQPQHF. The CDR3 DNA sequence: TGTGCCAGCAGCTTAGCCGCGGGACAGGGGGCTAACTTACAGCCCCAGCATTTT.

J is TRBJ1-3 and V is TRBV6-5; D not certain. Germline V gives CDR1 MNHEY, CDR2 SVGAGI. The CDR3 is made up of 17 amino acids. V gave up 7 bases and J gave up 0 bases, with 19 bases separating them. The chain's CDR3 is CASTRTSSRTSGNTIYF. CDR3 DNA: TGTGCCAGCACCCGAACGAGTAGCCGCACCTCTGGAAACACCATATATTTT.

This clonotype was observed many times. The V gene is TRBV6-1, the J gene TRBJ1-5; D is ambiguous. Germline V gene data show CDR1 as MNHNS and CDR2 as SASEGT. V lost 5 bases to trimming and J lost 3 bases, with 11 bases between them. The CDR3 has 14 residues. CDR3: CASSPLLPNQPQHF. The CDR3 bases are TGTGCCAGCAGTCCTCTCCTACCCAATCAGCCCCAGCATTTT.

J is TRBJ2-7 and V is TRBV5-1; TRBD2 is a possible D gene (5 bases). The CDR3 sequence is 15 residues long. With 0 bases removed from V and 2 bases from J, the gap between germline ends came to 12 bases. CDR1 and CDR2 from the germline V gene are SGHRS and YFSETQ. Here the CDR3 DNA reads TGCGCCAGCAGCTTGGGGGAGAGTCAAGCCTACGAGCAGTACTTC. Translated, it gives CASSLGESQAYEQYF.

This chain links TRBV6-5 with TRBJ1-1; the D is unclear. With 3 bases removed from V and 6 bases from J, the gap between germline ends came to 8 bases. CDR3 length: 12 residues. Germline CDR1 and CDR2: MNHEY and SVGAGI. The CDR3 loop reads CASSYLGAEAFF. The CDR3 nucleotides read TGTGCCAGCAGTTATCTGGGCGCTGAAGCTTTCTTT.

The sample holds a few counts of this clonotype. The V gene is TRBV10-3, the J gene TRBJ1-6, with unresolved D. In germline, CDR1 is ENHRY, CDR2 SYGVKD. The CDR3 totals 15 residues. Trimming removed 2 bases from V and 8 bases from J, with 13 bases in between. In DNA, the CDR3 is TGTGCCATCAGTGAGGCTCTTCCGGCGTATTCACCCCTCCACTTT. It translates to CAISEALPAYSPLHF.

The chain joins TRBV7-2 to TRBJ1-1; the match to TRBD1 covers 8 bases. Germline CDR1 reads SGHTA; CDR2 reads FQGNSA. V dropped 5 bases and J dropped 6; count of bases not matched to a gene: 8. CDR3 length: 14 residues. The CDR3 region has the DNA TGTGCCAGCAGCCTACAGGGGGAAAACTCTGAAGCTTTCTTT. Translating it yields CASSLQGENSEAFF. Using reference TRBV7-2 and TRBJ1-1 for the parts outside the CDR3, the full variable domain is GAGVSQSPSNKVTEKGKDVELRCDPISGHTALYWYRQSLGQGLEFLIYFQGNSAPDKSGLPSDRFSAERTGGSVSTLTIQRTQQEDSAVYLCASSLQGENSEAFFGQGTRLTVV.

The chain joins TRBV19 to TRBJ1-5, with 7 bases that match TRBD1. J lost 1 base, V lost 4 bases, and 10 bases had no gene match. The CDR3 extends over 17 amino acids. The germline V gene has CDR1 LNHDA and CDR2 SQIVND (reference sequence). CDR3 protein: CASSRSQGRLSNQPQHF. In DNA form, the CDR3 reads TGTGCCAGTAGTAGGTCACAGGGGCGGCTGAGCAATCAGCCCCAGCATTTT.

This clonotype was found many times. This chain connects TRBV6-5 to TRBJ1-1, with D hard to call. This CDR3 spans 15 amino acids. CDR1 and CDR2 from the germline V gene are MNHEY and SVGAGI. The germline V and J ends were trimmed by 2 bases and 0 bases, with 10 bases remaining between them. The CDR3 sequence is CASSYGNRMNTEAFF. In DNA form, the CDR3 reads TGTGCCAGCAGTTACGGGAACAGAATGAACACTGAAGCTTTCTTT.

The sample holds many counts of this clonotype. The chain couples TRBV19 to TRBJ1-5, with a tentative D call TRBD1 (6 bases). Germline V gene lookup returns CDR1 LNHDA and CDR2 SQIVND (reference sequence). Trimming removed 7 bases from V and 2 bases from J, with 12 bases in between. This CDR3 contains 14 residues. The CDR3 region has the DNA TGTGCCAGTACCATAGGGGGTGGCAATCAGCCCCAGCATTTT. This translates into CASTIGGGNQPQHF. Filled out from reference TRBV19 and TRBJ1-5, the complete variable domain reads DGGITQSPKYLFRKEGQNVTLSCEQNLNHDAMYWYRQDPGQGLRLIYYSQIVNDFQKGDIAEGYSVSREKKESFPLTVTSAQKNPTAFYLCASTIGGGNQPQHFGDGTRLSIL.

V is TRBV10-3 and J is TRBJ1-2, with D possibly TRBD1 on 5 matching bases. Germline V gene data show CDR1 as ENHRY and CDR2 as SYGVKD. V lost 10 bases and J lost 8, with 17 bases in between. The CDR3 runs 12 residues. The CDR3 coding sequence is TGTGCCAGCGAGGGGCAGGGAGAAGGCTACACCTTC. Translating it yields CASEGQGEGYTF.

This clonotype was detected only a few times. The J gene is TRBJ2-7, the V gene TRBV20-1, with D unresolved. This CDR3 is 10 amino acids long. The V gene lost 3 bases and the J gene lost 7 bases, with 7 bases spanning the gap. Germline V gene lookup returns CDR1 DFQATT and CDR2 SNEGSKA (reference sequence). CDR3 in DNA: TGCAGTGCTAGGGGAACTGAGCAGTACTTC. Translated: CSARGTEQYF.

The J gene is TRBJ2-7, the V gene TRBV7-2; tentative D call: TRBD1 (8 bases). The CDR3 spans 15 residues. CDR1 and CDR2 from the germline V gene are SGHTA and FQGNSA. The V and J ends lost 3 bases and 6 bases respectively, with 18 bases between them. The DNA for the CDR3 is TGTGCCAGCAGCTTCGGACAGGGCGGGAGTCCCGAGCAGTACTTC. Translated, it gives CASSFGQGGSPEQYF.

The rearrangement links TRBV6-1 to TRBJ1-1, with 7 bases lining up with TRBD1. The CDR3 is 14 amino acids. The germline gives CDR1 MNHNS, CDR2 SASEGT. J lost 5 bases, V lost 5 bases, and 8 bases had no gene match. DNA of the CDR3: TGTGCCAGCAGTTTCGACAGGGAAAAGACTGAAGCTTTCTTT. This translates into CASSFDREKTEAFF.

Only a few counts were recorded for this clonotype. This is likely a read error, given that the CDR3 carries no conserved phenylalanine or tryptophan at its end. The V gene is TRBV5-6, the J gene TRBJ2-7; 11 bases match TRBD2. J lost 3 bases, V lost 4 bases, and 9 bases had no gene match. CDR1 is SGHDT and CDR2 is YYEEEE in the germline V gene. This CDR3 spans 16 amino acids. For the CDR3, the DNA is TGTGCCAGCAGCATGGACCGACTAGCGGGGAACTACGAGCAGTACTCC. Protein sequence: CASSMDRLAGNYEQYS.

With respect to this clonotype: Because the CDR3's place on the DNA is in doubt, the DNA is left out and the CDR3 is given as listed by TCRdb. The chain employs TRBV25-1 and TRBJ2-7; the table calls TRBD2, which could not be checked here. Per germline, CDR1 MGHDK and CDR2 SYGVNS. The CDR3 is 21 amino acids in total, end residues counted. CDR3 in amino acids: CASSIYLCSVVLAGASYEQYF.

This clonotype has more than one count but fewer than ten. The chain carries TRBV12-3 or TRBV12-4 and TRBJ2-7; D may be TRBD1 (5 bases). Between the trimmed V and J ends, which lost 1 base and 7 bases, there was a span of 14 bases. The CDR3 consists of 14 residues. For the CDR3, the DNA is TGTGCCAGCAGTTTAGTTCCCAGGGAACGGGAGCAGTACTTC. This gives the protein CASSLVPREREQYF.

The V and J genes are TRBV12-3 or TRBV12-4 and TRBJ1-2; the D is unclear. This CDR3 contains 14 residues. V lost 1 base, J lost 7 bases, and 13 bases lay in between. CDR3 sequence (DNA): TGTGCCAGCAGTTTAGAATATGCGGGGTTTGGCTACACCTTC. Encoded protein: CASSLEYAGFGYTF.

Concerning this clonotype: A much larger clone differs from this one at a single base, so this may be a read error. This sequence joins TRBV7-9 and TRBJ1-1; the D gene is possibly TRBD1 (6 bases). The CDR3 totals 16 residues. CDR1 and CDR2 from the germline V gene are SEHNR and FQNEAQ (reference sequence). The CDR3 loop is CAGSLGTQGTTAEAFF. In DNA, the CDR3 is TGTGCCGGCAGCTTAGGGACACAAGGGACAACTGCAGAAGCTTTCTTT.

The table lists this clonotype with a few counts. V gene TRBV19 combines with J gene TRBJ2-5; D gene uncertain. The CDR3 length is 15 residues. Trimming shortened V by 5 bases and J by 2 bases, and 15 bases separated the two germline ends. Germline-derived CDR1 and CDR2 are LNHDA and SQIVND (reference sequence). The CDR3: CASSPKVQRQETQYF. CDR3 coding DNA: TGTGCCAGTAGTCCAAAGGTACAACGGCAAGAGACCCAGTACTTC.

The gene calls are TRBV10-3 and TRBJ1-2; D possibly corresponds to TRBD1 (6 bases). Trimming removed 6 bases at V and 0 bases at J, with 20 bases between. The CDR3 covers 17 residues. Germline CDR1 ENHRY, CDR2 SYGVKD. The CDR3 bases are TGTGCCATCAGACCCACAGGGCGGACACCTTCTAACTATGGCTACACCTTC. Its translation is CAIRPTGRTPSNYGYTF.

For this clonotype: A much larger clone lies one base from this, so it may be a read error. The chain recombines TRBV25-1 with TRBJ2-3, with a weak D call TRBD2 (6 bases). CDR1 and CDR2 from the germline V gene are MGHDK and SYGVNS. The CDR3 contains 16 residues. CDR3 protein: CASSGRLGVELDAQYF. The DNA for the CDR3 is TGTGCCAGCAGTGGAAGACTAGGAGTTGAGTTAGATGCGCAGTATTTT. Complete variable domain (other parts from reference TRBV25-1 and TRBJ2-3): EADIYQTPRYLVIGTGKKITLECSQTMGHDKMYWYQQDPGMELHLIHYSYGVNSTEKGDLSSESTVSRIRTEHFPLTLESARPSHTSQYLCASSGRLGVELDAQYFGPGTRLTVL.